This T cell receptor beta chain was captured in a study of T-cell memory formation after mild COVID-19. Study summary: For the most part, TCR clusters were specific to one donor.

MiXCR, run by TCRdb on the 5' RACE reads, gives a single entry per CDR3 protein. Seen here are roughly 310,000 distinct CDR3 sequences, more than 15% observed once, and the top ten hold about a fifth. This clonotype was found many times. Germline V lookup: CDR1 LGHNA, CDR2 YNFKEQ. CDR3 length equals 15 residues. Unmatched junction bases numbered 2, after V lost 0 bases and J lost 2 bases. Material for sequencing was PBMCs or a T cell subset sorted from them (not recorded which). This clonotype originated in a man between 18 and 29 years old who had mild COVID-19 (a few samples of this study predate the infection). Cell type and time point are not known. This chain uses TRBV4-2 with TRBJ2-5; 8 bases are shared with TRBD2. In DNA form, the CDR3 reads TGTGCCAGCAGCCAAGATCCGGGGGGGCAAGAGACCCAGTACTTC. It encodes CASSQDPGGQETQYF.